The clone carrying this T cell receptor (beta chain) was detected a few times. The data were taken from a study of response to subunit inactivated influenza vaccine. The CDR3 has 15 residues. Germline CDR1 is DFQATT and CDR2 is SNEGSKA (reference sequence). The ends were cut back, 2 bases at V and 8 bases at J, with 18 bases in the middle. TCRdb re-analysed the RT-PCR reads in MiXCR, keeping a single row per CDR3 protein. The sample yields about half a million distinct CDR3 sequences, about 25% seen once. Source: CD4+ T cells sorted from PBMCs, taken about 5 days after vaccination. The chain is built from TRBV20-1 and TRBJ1-4; D remains ambiguous. The sequence was obtained from a man aged 50-60 years who received an inactivated influenza vaccine. The CDR3 DNA sequence: TGCAGTGCTAGACGTATCCAGGTTTCGCGAGAAAAACTGTTTTTT. The encoded protein is CSARRIQVSREKLFF.